The sequence of this TCR beta chain was determined in a study of shared clonotypes between healthy human individuals. Overall study: Every donor yielded three CD4 naive, three CD4 memory, two CD8 naive and one CD8 memory plate. Whole-study findings and limits: The small donor group covered limited genetic and exposure diversity.

Germline V gives CDR1 MNHEY, CDR2 SMNVEV (reference sequence). The CDR3 runs to 13 residues. The ends were cut back, 4 bases at V and 12 bases at J, with 19 bases in the middle. Each cell subset's genomic DNA was divided evenly among several immunoSEQ plates. Some clones are missing from TCRdb's copy, which holds only in-frame ones; the method was immunoSEQ multiplex PCR. Of 2 million to 2.5 million clones listed, approximately 94% are singletons. Naive CD8 cells, CD45RO-negative and positively selected for CCR7, excluded terminally differentiated effector memory CD45RA+ cells. This clone was observed a single time. The antigen is undetermined.

The sample consisted of naive CD8+ T cells from PBMCs. This receptor was taken from a young man in good health. Some clones in this sample may be carry-over from other donors' samples. The chain uses TRBV27 and TRBJ2-7, with D hard to call. The CDR3 DNA is TGTGCCAGCAGTTCCCTGCCCCTAACTGTTCCGTACTTC. It codes for CASSSLPLTVPYF.